The text below deals with one TCR beta chain. The data are from a study of radiotherapy plus CTLA-4 blockade in lung cancer. CDR3 length equals 14 residues. Germline assignment: CDR1 SGHDT and CDR2 YYEEEE. Profiling relied on immunoSEQ multiplex PCR, and the TCRdb table lists in-frame clones only, not all of them. In the table there are around 59,000 clones, 77% of which are singletons. The TCR originated in a human donor with non-small cell lung cancer who had a partial response to radiotherapy plus ipilimumab. The chain links TRBV5-6 to TRBJ2-4; TRBD2 matches at 8 bases. Sample: peripheral blood, taken from a patient treated with radiotherapy plus ipilimumab. This chain's CDR3 is CLKRPGGPGGIQYF. CDR3 DNA: TGTCTCAAAAGGCCGGGAGGGCCCGGCGGCATTCAGTACTTC.